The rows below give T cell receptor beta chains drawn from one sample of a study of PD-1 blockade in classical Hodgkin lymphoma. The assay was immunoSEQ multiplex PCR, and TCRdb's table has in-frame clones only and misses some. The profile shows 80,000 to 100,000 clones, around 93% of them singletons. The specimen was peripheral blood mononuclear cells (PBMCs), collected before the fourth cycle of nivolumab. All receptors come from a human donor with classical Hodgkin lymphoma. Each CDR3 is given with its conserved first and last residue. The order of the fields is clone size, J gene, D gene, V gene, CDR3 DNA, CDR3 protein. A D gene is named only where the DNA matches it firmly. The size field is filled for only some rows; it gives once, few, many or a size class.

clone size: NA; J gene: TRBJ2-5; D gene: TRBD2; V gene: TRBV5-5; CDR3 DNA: TGTGCCAGCAGCAGCGGCGGGGGTTGGGAGACCCAGTACTTC; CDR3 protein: CASSSGGGWETQYF
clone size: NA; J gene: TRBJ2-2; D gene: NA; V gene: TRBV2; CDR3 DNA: TGTGCCAGCAGTGAAGCGGGCGCACTTAAGAACACCGGGGAGCTGTTTTTT; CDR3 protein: CASSEAGALKNTGELFF
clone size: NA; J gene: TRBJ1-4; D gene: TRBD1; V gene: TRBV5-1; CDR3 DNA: TGCGCCAGCAGCTTCGGCCAGGGGGTCGCCAATGAAAAACTGTTTTTT; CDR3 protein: CASSFGQGVANEKLFF
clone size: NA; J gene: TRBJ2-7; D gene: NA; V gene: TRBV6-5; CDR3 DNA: TGTGCCAGCAGCCAAGGGGCACTTTACGAGCAGTACTTC; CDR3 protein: CASSQGALYEQYF
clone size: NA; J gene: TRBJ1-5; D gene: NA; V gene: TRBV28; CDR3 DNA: TGTGCCAGCAACGAGGCATTAGGTGGAGGAAATCAGCCCCAGCATTTT; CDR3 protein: CASNEALGGGNQPQHF
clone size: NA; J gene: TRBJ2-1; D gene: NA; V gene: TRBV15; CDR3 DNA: TGTGCCATCCAGTCAGGCTACAATGAGCAGTTCTTC; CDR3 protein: CAIQSGYNEQFF
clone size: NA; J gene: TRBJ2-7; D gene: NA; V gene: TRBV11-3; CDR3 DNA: TGTGCAAGCGCGAGGGACAACTACGAGCAGTACTTC; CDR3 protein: CASARDNYEQYF
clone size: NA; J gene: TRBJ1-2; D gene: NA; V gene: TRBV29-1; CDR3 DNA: TGCAGCGTTGTTCAAAGGCAGGGTCACCGAGCCGGCTACACCTTC; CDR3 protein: CSVVQRQGHRAGYTF
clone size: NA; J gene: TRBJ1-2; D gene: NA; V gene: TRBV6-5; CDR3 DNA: TGTGCCAGCAGTCCCGTGTCCGGGACTGGTTATGGCTACACCTTC; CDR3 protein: CASSPVSGTGYGYTF
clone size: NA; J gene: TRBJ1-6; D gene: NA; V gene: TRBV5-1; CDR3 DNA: TGCGCCAGCAGCTTGGGGGGCTGGGATTCACCCCTCCACTTT; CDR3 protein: CASSLGGWDSPLHF
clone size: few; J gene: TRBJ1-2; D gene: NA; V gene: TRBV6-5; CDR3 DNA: TGTGCCAGCAGTTACTCGATAGGGGACTATGGCTACACCTTC; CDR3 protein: CASSYSIGDYGYTF
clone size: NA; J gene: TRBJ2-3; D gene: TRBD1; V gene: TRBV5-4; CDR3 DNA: TGTGCCAGCAGCTCTCCCCTAGGGGGCGGGACGCAGTATTTT; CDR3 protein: CASSSPLGGGTQYF
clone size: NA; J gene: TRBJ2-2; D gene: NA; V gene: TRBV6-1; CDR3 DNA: TGTGCCAGCAGTGAAATCCCCTCCGGGGAGCTGTTTTTT; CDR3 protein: CASSEIPSGELFF
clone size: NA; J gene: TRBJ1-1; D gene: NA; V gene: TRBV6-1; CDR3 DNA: TGTGCCATCAGTGGAGGTCTTCTGAACACTGAAGCTTTCTTT; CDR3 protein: CAISGGLLNTEAFF
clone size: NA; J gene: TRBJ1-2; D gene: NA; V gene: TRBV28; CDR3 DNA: TGTGCCAGCAGTTTTTCGGGGGACTATGGCTACACCTTC; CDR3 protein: CASSFSGDYGYTF
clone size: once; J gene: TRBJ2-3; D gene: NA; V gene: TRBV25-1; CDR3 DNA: TGTGCCGGATCCTCGACAGATACGCAGTATTTT; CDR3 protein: CAGSSTDTQYF
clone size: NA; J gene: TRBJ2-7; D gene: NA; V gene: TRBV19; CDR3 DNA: TGTGCCAGTAGTCCCTGGGGTGCGGACCTAAGGGGCGAGCAGTACTTC; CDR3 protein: CASSPWGADLRGEQYF
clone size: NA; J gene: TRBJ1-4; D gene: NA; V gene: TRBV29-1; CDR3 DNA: TGCAGCGTTGATAGGGAAGGAAAGGATGAAAAACTGTTTTTT; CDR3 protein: CSVDREGKDEKLFF
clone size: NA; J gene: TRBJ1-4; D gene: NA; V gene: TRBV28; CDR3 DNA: TGTGCCAGCAGTCCCTCGGGGGTCTTGGGAACTAATGAAAAACTGTTTTTT; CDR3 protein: CASSPSGVLGTNEKLFF
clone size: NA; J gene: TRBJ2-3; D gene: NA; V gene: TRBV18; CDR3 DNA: TGTGCCAGCTCACCAGTTGCAGATACGCAGTATTTT; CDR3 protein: CASSPVADTQYF
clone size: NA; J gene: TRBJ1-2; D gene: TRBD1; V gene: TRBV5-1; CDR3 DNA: TGCGCCAGCAGCTTAGGGGGCCTGGACAGGGGGCATGGCTACACCTTC; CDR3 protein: CASSLGGLDRGHGYTF
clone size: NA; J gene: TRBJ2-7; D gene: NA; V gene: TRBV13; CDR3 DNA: TGTGCCAGCAGCTTGGGAGCGGTCCTCTACGAGCAGTACTTC; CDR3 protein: CASSLGAVLYEQYF
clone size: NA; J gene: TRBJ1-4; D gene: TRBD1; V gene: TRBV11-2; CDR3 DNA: TGTGCCAGCAGCGGACGAACTGGGACAGGGGTTGAAAAACTGTTTTTT; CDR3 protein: CASSGRTGTGVEKLFF
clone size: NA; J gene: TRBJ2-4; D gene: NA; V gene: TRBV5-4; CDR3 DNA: TGTGCCAGCAGCTTGGATAGGAACATAGCCAAAAACATTCAGTACTTC; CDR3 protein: CASSLDRNIAKNIQYF
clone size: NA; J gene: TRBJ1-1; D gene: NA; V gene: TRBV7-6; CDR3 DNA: TGTGCCAGCAGCTATAGCTGGTCAGGGAAGATGACTGAAGCTTTCTTT; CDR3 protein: CASSYSWSGKMTEAFF
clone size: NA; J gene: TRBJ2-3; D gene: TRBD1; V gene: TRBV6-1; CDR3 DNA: TGTGCCAGCAGTGAAGGGGACAGGGGCACAGATACGCAGTATTTT; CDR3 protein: CASSEGDRGTDTQYF
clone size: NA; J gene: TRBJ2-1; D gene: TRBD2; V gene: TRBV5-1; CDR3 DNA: TGCGCCAGCAGCTTTAGCGGGAGTGAGTTCTTC; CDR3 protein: CASSFSGSEFF
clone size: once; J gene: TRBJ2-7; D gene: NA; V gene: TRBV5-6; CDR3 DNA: TGTGCCACCTCCTTTGCACGGAGGGACTCCTACGAGCAGTACTTC; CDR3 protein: CATSFARRDSYEQYF